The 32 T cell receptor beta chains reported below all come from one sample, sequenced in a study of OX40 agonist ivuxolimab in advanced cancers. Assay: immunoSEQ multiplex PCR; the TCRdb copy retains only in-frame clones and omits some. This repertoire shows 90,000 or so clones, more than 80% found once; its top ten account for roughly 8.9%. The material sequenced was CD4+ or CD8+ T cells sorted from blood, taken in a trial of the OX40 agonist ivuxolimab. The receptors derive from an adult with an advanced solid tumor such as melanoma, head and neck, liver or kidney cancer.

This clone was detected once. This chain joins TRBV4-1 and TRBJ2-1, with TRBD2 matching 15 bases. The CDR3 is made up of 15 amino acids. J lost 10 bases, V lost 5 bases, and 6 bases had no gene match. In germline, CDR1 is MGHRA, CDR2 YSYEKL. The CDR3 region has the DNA TGCGCCAGCAGCTCGGGACTAGCGGGAGGAGGGGAGCAGTTCTTC. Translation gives CASSSGLAGGGEQFF.

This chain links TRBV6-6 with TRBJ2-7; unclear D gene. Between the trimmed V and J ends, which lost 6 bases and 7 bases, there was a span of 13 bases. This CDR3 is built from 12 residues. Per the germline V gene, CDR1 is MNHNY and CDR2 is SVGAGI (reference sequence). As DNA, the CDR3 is TGTGCCAGCAGACTCACTTTGGCGGAGCAGTACTTC. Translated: CASRLTLAEQYF.

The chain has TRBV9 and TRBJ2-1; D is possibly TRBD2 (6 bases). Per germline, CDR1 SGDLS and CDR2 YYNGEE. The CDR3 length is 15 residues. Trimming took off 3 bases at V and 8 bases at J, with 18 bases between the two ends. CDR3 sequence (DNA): TGTGCCAGCAGCGCCGCGGACTACCTCCGGGATGAGCAGTTCTTC. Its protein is CASSAADYLRDEQFF.

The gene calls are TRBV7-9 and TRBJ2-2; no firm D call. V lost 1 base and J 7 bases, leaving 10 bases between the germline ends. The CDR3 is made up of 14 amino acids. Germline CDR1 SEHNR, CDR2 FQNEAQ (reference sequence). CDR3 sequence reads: CASSLGDAGGELFF. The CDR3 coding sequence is TGTGCCAGCAGCTTAGGGGATGCTGGCGGGGAGCTGTTTTTT.

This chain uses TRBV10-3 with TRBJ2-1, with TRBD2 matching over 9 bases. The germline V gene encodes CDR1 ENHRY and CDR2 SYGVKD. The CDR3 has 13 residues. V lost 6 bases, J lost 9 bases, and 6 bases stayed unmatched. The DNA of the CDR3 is TGTGCCATCAGGGGACTAGCTAATGGTGAGCAGTTCTTC. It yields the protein CAIRGLANGEQFF.

The CDR3 is CSASDTREQYF. CDR3 nucleotide sequence: TGCAGTGCTAGCGACACTCGCGAGCAGTACTTC. V is TRBV20-1 and J is TRBJ2-7; D is unclear. The CDR3 loop spans 11 amino acids. Germline lookup yields CDR1 DFQATT and CDR2 SNEGSKA (reference sequence). Trimming pared 3 bases from V and 6 bases from J, leaving 9 bases between.

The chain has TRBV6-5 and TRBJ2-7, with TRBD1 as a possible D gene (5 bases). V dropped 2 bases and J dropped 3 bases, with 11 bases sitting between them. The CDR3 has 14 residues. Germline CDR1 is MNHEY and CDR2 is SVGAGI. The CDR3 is CASSYRTPDYEQYF. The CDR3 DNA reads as TGTGCCAGCAGTTACCGGACACCCGACTACGAGCAGTACTTC.

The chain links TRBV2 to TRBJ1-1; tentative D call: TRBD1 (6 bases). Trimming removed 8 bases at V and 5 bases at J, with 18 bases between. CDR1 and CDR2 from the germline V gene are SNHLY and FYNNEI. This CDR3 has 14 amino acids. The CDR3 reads CASGYPGTQTEAFF. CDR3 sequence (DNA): TGTGCCAGCGGATACCCCGGGACACAGACTGAAGCTTTCTTT.

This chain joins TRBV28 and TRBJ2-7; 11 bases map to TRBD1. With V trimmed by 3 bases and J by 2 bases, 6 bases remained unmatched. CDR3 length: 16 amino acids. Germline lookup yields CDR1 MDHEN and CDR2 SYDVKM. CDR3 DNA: TGTGCCAGCAGTTTTCCGGGACAGGGGGGTCCCTACGAGCAGTACTTC. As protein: CASSFPGQGGPYEQYF.

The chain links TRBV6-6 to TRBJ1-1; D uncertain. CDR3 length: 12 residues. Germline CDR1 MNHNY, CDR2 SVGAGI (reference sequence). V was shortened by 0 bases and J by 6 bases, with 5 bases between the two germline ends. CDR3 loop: CASSYSTAEAFF. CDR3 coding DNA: TGTGCCAGCAGTTACTCAACCGCTGAAGCTTTCTTT.

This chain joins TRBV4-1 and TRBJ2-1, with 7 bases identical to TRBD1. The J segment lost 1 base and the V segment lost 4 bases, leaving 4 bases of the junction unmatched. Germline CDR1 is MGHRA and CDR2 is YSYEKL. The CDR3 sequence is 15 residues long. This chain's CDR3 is CASSLRQGSYNEQFF. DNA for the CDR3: TGCGCCAGCAGCCTACGACAGGGATCCTACAATGAGCAGTTCTTC.

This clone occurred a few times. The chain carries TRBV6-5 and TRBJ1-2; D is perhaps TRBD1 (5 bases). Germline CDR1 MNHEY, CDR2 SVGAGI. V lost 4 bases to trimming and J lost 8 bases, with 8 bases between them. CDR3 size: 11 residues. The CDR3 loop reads CASSSGDGYTF. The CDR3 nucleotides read TGTGCCAGCAGTTCGGGGGACGGCTACACCTTC.

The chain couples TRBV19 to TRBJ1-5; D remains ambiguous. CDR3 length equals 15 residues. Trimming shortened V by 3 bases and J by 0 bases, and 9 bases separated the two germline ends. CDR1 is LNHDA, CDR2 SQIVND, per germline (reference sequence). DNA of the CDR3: TGTGCCAGTAGTATGGCAGGATATAGCAATCAGCCCCAGCATTTT. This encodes CASSMAGYSNQPQHF. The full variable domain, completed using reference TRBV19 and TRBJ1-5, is DGGITQSPKYLFRKEGQNVTLSCEQNLNHDAMYWYRQDPGQGLRLIYYSQIVNDFQKGDIAEGYSVSREKKESFPLTVTSAQKNPTAFYLCASSMAGYSNQPQHFGDGTRLSIL.

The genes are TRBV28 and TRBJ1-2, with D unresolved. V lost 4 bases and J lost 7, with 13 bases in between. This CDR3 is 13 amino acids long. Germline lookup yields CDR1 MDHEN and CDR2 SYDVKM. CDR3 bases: TGTGCCAGCAGTTCCCCGGCCCGTTTTGGCTACACCTTC. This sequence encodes CASSSPARFGYTF.

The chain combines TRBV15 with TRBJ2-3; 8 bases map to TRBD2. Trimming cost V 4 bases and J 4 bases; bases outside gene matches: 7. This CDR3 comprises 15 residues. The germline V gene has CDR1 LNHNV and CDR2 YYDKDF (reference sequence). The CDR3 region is CATSTAGGPADTQYF. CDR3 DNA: TGTGCCACCAGCACTGCGGGGGGCCCCGCAGATACGCAGTATTTT.

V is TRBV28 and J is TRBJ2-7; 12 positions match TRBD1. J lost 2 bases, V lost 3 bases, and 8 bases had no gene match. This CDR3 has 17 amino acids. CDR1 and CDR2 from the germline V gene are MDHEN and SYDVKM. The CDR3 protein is CASSFRGQGASAYEQYV. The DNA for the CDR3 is TGTGCCAGCAGTTTTCGGGGACAGGGGGCCTCGGCCTACGAGCAGTACGTC.

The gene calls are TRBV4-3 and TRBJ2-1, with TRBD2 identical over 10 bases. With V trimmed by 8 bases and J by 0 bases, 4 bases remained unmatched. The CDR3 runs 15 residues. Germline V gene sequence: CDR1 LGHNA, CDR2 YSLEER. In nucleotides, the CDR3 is TGCGCCAGCCAGCGGGAGGGTAGCTCCTACAATGAGCAGTTCTTC. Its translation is CASQREGSSYNEQFF.

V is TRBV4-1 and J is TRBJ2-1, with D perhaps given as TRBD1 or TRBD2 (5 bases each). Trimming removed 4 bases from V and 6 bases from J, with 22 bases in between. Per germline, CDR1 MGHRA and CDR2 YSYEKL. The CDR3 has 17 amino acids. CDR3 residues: CASSLTPGTSIVNEQFF. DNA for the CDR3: TGCGCCAGCAGCCTCACCCCCGGGACCAGCATCGTCAATGAGCAGTTCTTC.

CDR3 nucleotide sequence: TGTGCCAGCAGCGTAGGGGGGCCACCCCTCCACTTT. Translating gives CASSVGGPPLHF. The gene calls are TRBV9 and TRBJ1-6; weak D call: TRBD1 (6 bases). Germline lookup yields CDR1 SGDLS and CDR2 YYNGEE. Trimming stripped 0 bases from V and 11 bases from J, with 6 bases between. The CDR3 is 12 amino acids.

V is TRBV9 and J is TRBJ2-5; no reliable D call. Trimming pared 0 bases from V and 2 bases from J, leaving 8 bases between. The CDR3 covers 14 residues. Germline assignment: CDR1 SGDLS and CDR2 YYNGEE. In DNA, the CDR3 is TGTGCCAGCAGCGTAGACGGAAATCAAGAGACCCAGTACTTC. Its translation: CASSVDGNQETQYF.

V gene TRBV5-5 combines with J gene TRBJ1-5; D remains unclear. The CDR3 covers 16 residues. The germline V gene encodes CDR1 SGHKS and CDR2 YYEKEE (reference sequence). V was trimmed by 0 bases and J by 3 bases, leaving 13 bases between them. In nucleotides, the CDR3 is TGTGCCAGCAGCTTGGCCCTCGGACTCTTCAATCAGCCCCAGCATTTT. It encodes CASSLALGLFNQPQHF.

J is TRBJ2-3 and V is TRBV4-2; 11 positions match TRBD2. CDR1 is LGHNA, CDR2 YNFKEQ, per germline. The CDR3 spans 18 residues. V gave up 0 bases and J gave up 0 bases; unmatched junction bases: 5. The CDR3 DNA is TGTGCCAGCAGCCAAGATCTAGCGGGAGGCCTTAGCACAGATACGCAGTATTTT. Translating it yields CASSQDLAGGLSTDTQYF.

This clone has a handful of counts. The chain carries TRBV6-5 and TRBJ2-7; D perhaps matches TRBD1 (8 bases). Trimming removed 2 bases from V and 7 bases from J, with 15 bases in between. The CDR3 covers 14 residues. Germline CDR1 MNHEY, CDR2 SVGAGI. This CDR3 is CASSYEQGGREQYF. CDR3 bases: TGTGCCAGCAGTTACGAACAGGGGGGGCGAGAGCAGTACTTC.

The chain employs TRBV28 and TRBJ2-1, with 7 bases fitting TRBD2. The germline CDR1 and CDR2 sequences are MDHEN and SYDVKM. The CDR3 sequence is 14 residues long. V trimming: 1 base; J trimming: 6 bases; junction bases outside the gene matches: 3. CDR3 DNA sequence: TGTGCCAGCAGTTTATTAGCGGGCACCAATGAGCAGTTCTTC. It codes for CASSLLAGTNEQFF.

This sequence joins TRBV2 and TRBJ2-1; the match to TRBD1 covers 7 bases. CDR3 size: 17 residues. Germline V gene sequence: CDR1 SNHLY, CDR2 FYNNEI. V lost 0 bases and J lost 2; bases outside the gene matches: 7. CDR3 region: CASSEAAGTVPYNEQFF. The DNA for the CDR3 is TGTGCCAGCAGTGAAGCGGCCGGGACAGTACCCTACAATGAGCAGTTCTTC.

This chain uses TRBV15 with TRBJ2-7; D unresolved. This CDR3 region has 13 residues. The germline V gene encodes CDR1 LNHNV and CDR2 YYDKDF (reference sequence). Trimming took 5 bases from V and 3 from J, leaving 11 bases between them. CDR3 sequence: CATSHETNYEQYF. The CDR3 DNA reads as TGTGCCACCAGCCACGAAACGAACTACGAGCAGTACTTC.

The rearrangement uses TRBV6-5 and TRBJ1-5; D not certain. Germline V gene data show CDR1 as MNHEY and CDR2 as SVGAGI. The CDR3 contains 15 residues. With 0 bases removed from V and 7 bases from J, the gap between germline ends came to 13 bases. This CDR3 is CASSYSSSIRQPQHF. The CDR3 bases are TGTGCCAGCAGTTACTCGAGTTCCATACGCCAGCCCCAGCATTTT.

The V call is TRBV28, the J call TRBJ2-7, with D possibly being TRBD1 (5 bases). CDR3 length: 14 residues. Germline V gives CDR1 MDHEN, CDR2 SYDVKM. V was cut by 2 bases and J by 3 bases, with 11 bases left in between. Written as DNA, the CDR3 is TGTGCCAGCAGTTTAGGTGGGGCTGACTACGAGCAGTACTTC. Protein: CASSLGGADYEQYF.

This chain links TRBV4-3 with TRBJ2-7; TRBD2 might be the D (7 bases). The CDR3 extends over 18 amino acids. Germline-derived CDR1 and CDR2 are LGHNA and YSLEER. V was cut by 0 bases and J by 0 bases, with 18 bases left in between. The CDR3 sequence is CASSQDHPRGGSSYEQYV. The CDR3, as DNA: TGCGCCAGCAGCCAAGACCACCCGAGGGGGGGAAGCTCCTACGAGCAGTACGTC.

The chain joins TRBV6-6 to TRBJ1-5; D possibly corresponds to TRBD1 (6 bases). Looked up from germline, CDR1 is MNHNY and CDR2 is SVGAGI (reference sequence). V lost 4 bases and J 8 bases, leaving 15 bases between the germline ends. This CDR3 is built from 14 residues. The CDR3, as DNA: TGTGCCAGCAGTTTTCGGGCAGGGGTGGAGCCCCAGCATTTT. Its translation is CASSFRAGVEPQHF.

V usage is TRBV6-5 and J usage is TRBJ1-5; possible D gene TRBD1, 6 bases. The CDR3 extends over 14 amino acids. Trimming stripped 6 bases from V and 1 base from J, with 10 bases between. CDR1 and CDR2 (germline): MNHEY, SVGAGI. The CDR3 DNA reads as TGTGCCAGCAGCCCGGGACAAAGCAATCAGCCCCAGCATTTT. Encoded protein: CASSPGQSNQPQHF.

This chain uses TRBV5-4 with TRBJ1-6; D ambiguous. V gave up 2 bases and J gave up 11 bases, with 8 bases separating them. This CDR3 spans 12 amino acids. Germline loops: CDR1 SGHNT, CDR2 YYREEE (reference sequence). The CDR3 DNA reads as TGTGCCAGCAGCTTTGAGGGTACACCCCTCCACTTT. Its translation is CASSFEGTPLHF. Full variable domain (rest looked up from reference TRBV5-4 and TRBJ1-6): ETGVTQSPTHLIKTRGQQVTLRCSSQSGHNTVSWYQQALGQGPQFIFQYYREEENGRGNFPPRFSGLQFPNYSSELNVNALELDDSALYLCASSFEGTPLHFGNGTRLTVT.